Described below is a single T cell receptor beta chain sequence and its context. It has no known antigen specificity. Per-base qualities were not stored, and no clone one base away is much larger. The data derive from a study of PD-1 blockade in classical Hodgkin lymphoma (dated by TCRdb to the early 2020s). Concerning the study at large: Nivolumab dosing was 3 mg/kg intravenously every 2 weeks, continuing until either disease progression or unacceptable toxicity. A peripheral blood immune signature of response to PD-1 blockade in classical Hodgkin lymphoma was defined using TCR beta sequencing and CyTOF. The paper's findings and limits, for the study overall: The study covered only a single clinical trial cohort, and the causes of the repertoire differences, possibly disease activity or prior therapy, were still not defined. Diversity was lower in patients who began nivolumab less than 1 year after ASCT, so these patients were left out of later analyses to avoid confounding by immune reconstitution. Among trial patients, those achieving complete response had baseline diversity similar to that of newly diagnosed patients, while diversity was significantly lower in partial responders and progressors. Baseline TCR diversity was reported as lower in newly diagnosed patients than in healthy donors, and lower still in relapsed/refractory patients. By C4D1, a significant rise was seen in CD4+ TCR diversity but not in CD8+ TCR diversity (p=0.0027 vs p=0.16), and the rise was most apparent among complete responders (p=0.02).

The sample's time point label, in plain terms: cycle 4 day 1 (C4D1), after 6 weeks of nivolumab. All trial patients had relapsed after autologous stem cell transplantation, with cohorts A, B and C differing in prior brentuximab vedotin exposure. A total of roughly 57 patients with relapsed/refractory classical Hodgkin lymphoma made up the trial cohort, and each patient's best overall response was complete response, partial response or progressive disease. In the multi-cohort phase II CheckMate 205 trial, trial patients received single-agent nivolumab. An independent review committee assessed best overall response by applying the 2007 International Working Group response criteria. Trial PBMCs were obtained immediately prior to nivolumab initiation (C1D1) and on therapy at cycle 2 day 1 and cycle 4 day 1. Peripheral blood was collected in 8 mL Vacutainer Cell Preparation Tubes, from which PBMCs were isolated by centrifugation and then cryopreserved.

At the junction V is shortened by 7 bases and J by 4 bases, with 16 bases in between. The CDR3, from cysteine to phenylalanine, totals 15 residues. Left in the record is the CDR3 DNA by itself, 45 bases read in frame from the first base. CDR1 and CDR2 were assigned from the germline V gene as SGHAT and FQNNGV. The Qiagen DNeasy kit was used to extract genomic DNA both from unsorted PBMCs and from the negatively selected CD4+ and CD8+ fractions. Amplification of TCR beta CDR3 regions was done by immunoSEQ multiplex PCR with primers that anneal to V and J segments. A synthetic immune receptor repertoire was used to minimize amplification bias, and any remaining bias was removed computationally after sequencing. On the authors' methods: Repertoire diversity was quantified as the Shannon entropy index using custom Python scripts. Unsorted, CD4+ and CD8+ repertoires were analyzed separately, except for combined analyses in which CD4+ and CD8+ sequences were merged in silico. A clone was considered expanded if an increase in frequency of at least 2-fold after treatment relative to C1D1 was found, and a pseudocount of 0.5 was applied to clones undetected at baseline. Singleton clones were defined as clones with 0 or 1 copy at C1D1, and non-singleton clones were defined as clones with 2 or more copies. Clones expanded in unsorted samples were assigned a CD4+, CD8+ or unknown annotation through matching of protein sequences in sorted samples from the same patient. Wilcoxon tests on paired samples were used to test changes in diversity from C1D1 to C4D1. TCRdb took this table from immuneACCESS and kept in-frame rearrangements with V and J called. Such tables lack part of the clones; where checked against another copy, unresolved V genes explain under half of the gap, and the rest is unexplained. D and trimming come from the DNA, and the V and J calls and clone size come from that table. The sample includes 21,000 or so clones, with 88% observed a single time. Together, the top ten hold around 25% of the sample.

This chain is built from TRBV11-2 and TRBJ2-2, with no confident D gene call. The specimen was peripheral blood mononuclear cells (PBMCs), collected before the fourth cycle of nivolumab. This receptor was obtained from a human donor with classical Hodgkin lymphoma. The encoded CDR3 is CASTLGNWGTGELFF. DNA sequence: TGTGCCAGCACCCTCGGCAATTGGGGCACCGGGGAGCTGTTTTTT.